This T cell receptor (beta chain) was identified during a study of T cell responses to AZD1222 COVID-19 vaccine. Assay used: immunoSEQ multiplex PCR; TCRdb lists only in-frame clones, some missing. The repertoire consists of approximately 110,000 clones, with about nine tenths occurring once and the leading ten covering roughly 4.5%. Study findings and constraints: The breadth and depth of Spike-specific TCRs increased once two AZD1222 doses had been given. Mostly white British, mostly female donors; authors suggested clonal diversity may be underestimated. Seropositivity was recorded at baseline in only 6 or 7 AZD1222 recipients. Along spike, vaccine-associated CD4 TCRs were found throughout, with dominance at 160-218 and 743-854.

The CDR3 loop spans 15 amino acids. The germline V gene encodes CDR1 SGHVS and CDR2 FNYEAQ. Trimming pared 0 bases from V and 2 bases from J, leaving 11 bases between. A remark on this clone: No antigen is known for it.

The sample was peripheral blood, taken on day 0 of AZD1222 vaccination. The source of this sequence is an adult in good health. The chain recombines TRBV7-6 with TRBJ2-7, with D perhaps TRBD2 (6 bases). The DNA of the CDR3 is TGTGCCAGCAGCTTAGCTAGGCGGGGTCCCTACGAGCAGTACTTC. It is translated as CASSLARRGPYEQYF.